The entry that follows covers one T cell receptor beta chain sequence. This record comes from a study of T cell responses to AZD1222 COVID-19 vaccine. Profiling relied on immunoSEQ multiplex PCR, and the TCRdb table lists in-frame clones only, not all of them. Of about 120,000 clones detected, less than 90% appear once; the ten largest clones hold around 7.5%. Trimming removed 5 bases at V and 7 bases at J, with 8 bases between. CDR3 length equals 11 residues. Germline CDR1 reads MNHEY; CDR2 reads SVGAGI. The sample consisted of peripheral blood, taken on day 0 of AZD1222 vaccination. This sequence was found in an adult in good health. The genes are TRBV6-5 and TRBJ1-1; the D is unclear. CDR3 protein: CASSQTVEAFF. DNA of the CDR3: TGTGCCAGCAGTCAGACTGTTGAAGCTTTCTTT.